This T cell receptor beta chain comes out of a study of shared clonotypes between healthy human individuals. Whole-study results and caveats: Among several donors, about 5% of naive CD4 clonotypes were found in common. Compared with clonotypes that all four donors shared, non-shared clonotypes had lower generation probabilities.

Trimming pared 2 bases from V and 4 bases from J, leaving 14 bases between. The CDR3 runs to 16 residues. Per the germline V gene, CDR1 is MNHEY and CDR2 is SVGAGI. As regards this clone: Antigen: not known.

The study ran the assay at deep level. Sequencing used immunoSEQ multiplex PCR; TCRdb keeps in-frame clones, though not all of them. This table holds some 1,100,000 clones, approximately 80% found once. The material sequenced was memory CD4+ T cells from PBMCs. Subset described: CD45RA-negative fraction. This TCR came from a man aged 18 to 35 in good health. Some clones in this sample may be carry-over from other donors' samples. The V and J genes are TRBV6-5 and TRBJ2-2; TRBD2 might be the D (7 bases). This chain's CDR3 is CASSYRRGLGTGELFF. CDR3 DNA sequence: TGTGCCAGCAGTTACAGGCGGGGGCTGGGCACCGGGGAGCTGTTTTTT.